The 9 T cell receptor beta chains below all came from one sample that was sequenced in a study of regulatory T cells in long-lasting Graves disease. The time point: persistent/refractory GD, antithyroid drugs over 5 years with positive TRAb. The TCR library used RNA extracted from PBMCs. The TCR beta library used iRepertoire HTBI primers with Arm-PCR amplification of CDR3. TCRdb processed the multiplex PCR reads anew with MiXCR; each CDR3 protein has one entry. The repertoire consists of approximately 500,000 distinct CDR3 sequences, with 20% to 25% occurring once and the leading ten covering less than 9%. The sequenced sample was peripheral blood mononuclear cells (PBMCs), obtained when the disease was refractory, from a patient treated with antithyroid drugs. Source of these receptors: a female donor with Graves disease.

As concerns this clonotype: This may arise from a read error, as a much more abundant clone is one base away. The rearrangement uses TRBV6-2 or TRBV6-3 and TRBJ2-7, with 7 bases that match TRBD2. This CDR3 contains 15 residues. Germline lookup yields CDR1 MNHEY and CDR2 SVGEGT. With V trimmed by 2 bases and J by 2 bases, 6 bases remained unmatched. The CDR3: CASSYTREVPYEQYF. The CDR3 DNA sequence: TGTGCCAGCAGTTACACCCGGGAGGTCCCCTACGAGCAGTACTTC.

There are many counts of this clonotype. This rearrangement joins TRBV11-3 to TRBJ2-5; D is undetermined. Germline V lookup: CDR1 SGHNT, CDR2 YENEEA. The ends were cut back, 6 bases at V and 4 bases at J, with 3 bases in the middle. The CDR3 is made up of 10 amino acids. CDR3 DNA sequence: TGTGCCAGCAGTGGAGAGACCCAGTACTTC. It encodes CASSGETQYF.

This clonotype has a count of ten or more. The chain links TRBV12-3 or TRBV12-4 to TRBJ2-5; the match to TRBD1 covers 7 bases. This CDR3 contains 14 residues. With 6 bases clipped from V and 0 bases from J, the junction kept 4 bases outside the gene matches. CDR3 DNA sequence: TGTGCCAGCAGCGCACAGGGGAACCAAGAGACCCAGTACTTC. Translated: CASSAQGNQETQYF.

The chain employs TRBV28 and TRBJ2-1; 9 nucleotides align to TRBD2. This CDR3 contains 16 residues. Per the germline V gene, CDR1 is MDHEN and CDR2 is SYDVKM. The trim removed 5 bases at V and 5 bases at J, leaving 10 bases unmatched. CDR3 region: CASSPALAGRNNEQFF. The CDR3 coding sequence is TGTGCCAGCAGTCCCGCCCTAGCGGGAAGGAACAATGAGCAGTTCTTC.

The chain joins TRBV6-1 to TRBJ1-1, with 8 bases fitting TRBD1. The length of the CDR3 is 17 residues. Losses at the gene ends were 3 bases for V and 0 bases for J; bases not matched to a gene: 9. CDR1 and CDR2 (germline): MNHNS, SASEGT. The CDR3 region has the DNA TGTGCCAGCAGTGATAGGACAGGGAGGGGTCTGAACACTGAAGCTTTCTTT. It specifies CASSDRTGRGLNTEAFF.

V usage is TRBV5-1 and J usage is TRBJ2-3; D ambiguous. The germline V gene has CDR1 SGHRS and CDR2 YFSETQ. V was pared by 0 bases and J by 2 bases, with 13 bases between. The CDR3 is 16 amino acids. The CDR3 bases are TGCGCCAGCAGCTTGGTTGGCCCTCCAAACACAGATACGCAGTATTTT. Amino acid sequence: CASSLVGPPNTDTQYF.

In this sample, this clonotype turned up many times. The chain combines TRBV6-1 with TRBJ1-5; perhaps TRBD1 as D (6 bases). There are 15 residues in the CDR3. Trimming shortened V by 4 bases and J by 2 bases, and 12 bases separated the two germline ends. Germline V CDR1 and CDR2: MNHNS, SASEGT. The CDR3 DNA reads as TGTGCCAGCAGTGTACAGGGATTGGGCAATCAGCCCCAGCATTTT. This gives the protein CASSVQGLGNQPQHF.

This clonotype was counted a single time. J is TRBJ2-7 and V is TRBV12-3 or TRBV12-4, with a tentative D call TRBD2 (5 bases). V lost 7 bases and J 1 base, leaving 11 bases between the germline ends. This CDR3 is built from 13 residues. Written as DNA, the CDR3 is TGTGCCAGCACCACACCGGGGTCCTACGAGCAGTACTTC. Translated, it gives CASTTPGSYEQYF.

The chain links TRBV10-3 to TRBJ1-5; D remains unclear. The CDR3 has 14 residues. Germline loops: CDR1 ENHRY, CDR2 SYGVKD. V lost 3 bases and J lost 0, with 6 bases in between. In DNA, the CDR3 is TGTGCCATCAGTGACGAGTATAGCAATCAGCCCCAGCATTTT. It specifies CAISDEYSNQPQHF.